The 20 T cell receptor beta chains presented below share a single source sample, sequenced in a study of blood T cell repertoires in COVID-19 (dated by TCRdb to 2020 to 2022). The library was made by the immunoSEQ multiplex PCR assay. TCRdb retrieved this table from immuneACCESS and kept in-frame rearrangements only. Not all clones are present; in checked studies, unresolved V genes account for under half, and no reason is known for the remainder. The sample table lists approximately 65,000 clones, about 88% of them with a count of one. The ten top clones hold approximately 5.1% of the sample. The material sequenced was peripheral blood. The receptors derive from a human donor in a cohort sampled during active COVID-19.

Points on this clone: The junction differs from germline at one of its ends, possibly a read error. The chain recombines TRBV7-7 with TRBJ2-3; a weak D match, TRBD1 (6 bases). The CDR3 is 14 amino acids. CDR1 and CDR2 from the germline V gene are SSHAT and FNYEAQ (reference sequence). The CDR3 DNA sequence: TGTGCTAGCAGCACCGGGACAACGACAGATACGCAGTATTTT. Its protein product is CASSTGTTTDTQYF.

The V call is TRBV5-4, the J call TRBJ2-7, with a possible D match to TRBD1 (7 bases). The CDR3 extends over 14 amino acids. With 4 bases removed from V and 5 bases from J, the gap between germline ends came to 16 bases. Germline loops: CDR1 SGHNT, CDR2 YYREEE (reference sequence). The CDR3 DNA reads TGTGCCAGCAGCGCGGGACAGCCCTACGACGAGCAGTACTTC. Translated: CASSAGQPYDEQYF.

The chain combines TRBV19 with TRBJ1-2; 7 bases match TRBD1. Trimming removed 9 bases from V and 5 bases from J; junction bases left unmatched: 9. The CDR3 spans 13 residues. CDR1 is LNHDA, CDR2 SQIVND, per germline (reference sequence). CDR3 sequence reads: CASRRNRGYGYTF. CDR3 DNA sequence: TGTGCCAGCCGTAGGAACAGGGGATATGGCTACACCTTC.

The rearrangement links TRBV5-6 to TRBJ2-2, with D possibly TRBD1 on 6 matching bases. The CDR3 sequence is 16 residues long. Germline assignment: CDR1 SGHDT and CDR2 YYEEEE. Trimming left V 1 base short and J 2 bases short, with 12 bases between. CDR3 nucleotide sequence: TGTGCCAGCAGCTTGCCGGGACAATTAAACACCGGGGAGCTGTTTTTT. Protein product: CASSLPGQLNTGELFF.

This rearrangement joins TRBV19 to TRBJ2-7; TRBD1 matches at 7 bases. CDR3 length equals 14 residues. The V segment lost 6 bases and the J segment 2 bases; nucleotides outside the gene matches: 7. Per germline, CDR1 LNHDA and CDR2 SQIVND (reference sequence). This CDR3 reads CASSNPGQTYEQYF. The CDR3 DNA reads TGTGCCAGTAGCAATCCGGGACAGACCTACGAGCAGTACTTC.

The V call is TRBV9, the J call TRBJ2-7, with 7 bases aligning to TRBD1. V shed 4 bases and J 1 base; nucleotides not matched to a gene: 8. The CDR3 sequence is 15 residues long. From germline, CDR1 is SGDLS and CDR2 YYNGEE. The CDR3 nucleotides are TGTGCCAGCAGCCCCCTGGAACAGGGGTCCTACGAGCAGTACTTC. Encoded protein: CASSPLEQGSYEQYF.

The J gene is TRBJ2-1, the V gene TRBV7-9; D might be TRBD1 (6 bases). This CDR3 is 12 amino acids long. Germline V gene lookup returns CDR1 SEHNR and CDR2 FQNEAQ (reference sequence). Trimming pared 5 bases from V and 8 bases from J, leaving 10 bases between. This chain's CDR3 is CASSARGYEQFF. DNA of the CDR3: TGTGCCAGCAGCGCTAGGGGGTATGAGCAGTTCTTC. Full variable domain (rest looked up from reference TRBV7-9 and TRBJ2-1): DTGVSQNPRHKITKRGQNVTFRCDPISEHNRLYWYRQTLGQGPEFLTYFQNEAQLEKSRLLSDRFSAERPKGSFSTLEIQRTEQGDSAMYLCASSARGYEQFFGPGTRLTVL.

The chain carries TRBV6-5 and TRBJ2-7; 8 bases line up with TRBD2. The CDR3 length is 13 residues. The trim removed 5 bases at V and 5 bases at J, leaving 5 bases unmatched. Germline-derived CDR1 and CDR2 are MNHEY and SVGAGI. The DNA for the CDR3 is TGTGCCAGCAGTCTACCGGGGGGGAACGAGCAGTACTTC. It specifies CASSLPGGNEQYF.

V and J are TRBV5-6 and TRBJ1-5, with 7 bases lining up with TRBD1. The junction had 13 bases not matched to a gene; V was cut back by 4 bases and J by 6 bases. The CDR3 covers 16 residues. The germline CDR1 and CDR2 sequences are SGHDT and YYEEEE. The CDR3 sequence is CASSLTTGERGQPQHF. CDR3 in DNA: TGTGCCAGCAGCCTAACAACAGGGGAGAGGGGTCAGCCCCAGCATTTT.

This chain joins TRBV7-9 and TRBJ2-4; the D is unclear. V lost 5 bases to trimming and J lost 4 bases, with 15 bases between them. The CDR3 totals 15 residues. The germline gives CDR1 SEHNR, CDR2 FQNEAQ (reference sequence). The CDR3 sequence: CASSQEGGRKNIQYF. The CDR3 DNA follows: TGTGCCAGCAGCCAAGAAGGCGGTAGAAAAAACATTCAGTACTTC. The variable domain in full, completed from reference TRBV7-9 and TRBJ2-4, reads DTGVSQNPRHKITKRGQNVTFRCDPISEHNRLYWYRQTLGQGPEFLTYFQNEAQLEKSRLLSDRFSAERPKGSFSTLEIQRTEQGDSAMYLCASSQEGGRKNIQYFGAGTRLSVL.

The chain employs TRBV11-2 and TRBJ1-1, with 7 bases identical to TRBD1. V was pared by 5 bases and J by 8 bases, with 5 bases of the junction left unmatched. Germline V gives CDR1 SGHAT, CDR2 FQNNGV. CDR3 length: 12 amino acids. CDR3 in amino acids: CASSLGTAEAFF. CDR3 DNA sequence: TGTGCCAGCAGCCTTGGGACAGCGGAAGCTTTCTTT. The whole variable domain, remainder taken from reference TRBV11-2 and TRBJ1-1, is EAGVAQSPRYKIIEKRQSVAFWCNPISGHATLYWYQQILGQGPKLLIQFQNNGVVDDSQLPKDRFSAERLKGVDSTLKIQPAKLEDSAVYLCASSLGTAEAFFGQGTRLTVV.

The chain recombines TRBV7-8 with TRBJ2-7; 7 bases fit TRBD2. The V gene end was trimmed by 2 bases and the J gene end by 4 bases; junction bases not matched to a gene: 8. Germline values: CDR1 SGHVS, CDR2 FQNEAQ. The CDR3 is made up of 15 amino acids. The CDR3 sequence is CASSLIAGTIYEQYF. DNA for the CDR3: TGTGCCAGCAGCTTAATAGCAGGGACTATATACGAGCAGTACTTC.

The chain couples TRBV7-2 to TRBJ2-7, with D possibly TRBD2 on 7 matching bases. The germline V gene encodes CDR1 SGHTA and CDR2 FQGNSA. The CDR3 totals 14 residues. V lost 3 bases to trimming and J lost 7 bases, with 16 bases between them. The CDR3 DNA reads TGTGCCAGCAGCTTGGGGGCGGGAGTGGAAGAGCAGTACTTC. This translates into CASSLGAGVEEQYF.

The chain carries TRBV6-5 and TRBJ1-2; maybe TRBD1 (5 bases). Germline V gene sequence: CDR1 MNHEY, CDR2 SVGAGI. Trimming shortened V by 2 bases and J by 7 bases, and 14 bases separated the two germline ends. The CDR3 consists of 14 residues. CDR3 nucleotides: TGTGCCAGCAGTTACCGCAGGGTCTCTAGTGGCTACACCTTC. It specifies CASSYRRVSSGYTF.

The chain combines TRBV11-3 with TRBJ1-4; unclear D gene. V shed 6 bases and J shed 2 bases, with 16 bases lying between them. The CDR3 covers 16 residues. CDR1 is SGHNT, CDR2 YENEEA, per germline. The CDR3 DNA sequence: TGTGCCAGCAGATATTCTAATCAGCGGACTAATGAAAAACTGTTTTTT. This gives the protein CASRYSNQRTNEKLFF.

This rearrangement joins TRBV15 to TRBJ2-7, with a tentative D call TRBD1 (5 bases). Trimming took 5 bases from V and 3 from J, leaving 11 bases between them. CDR1 is LNHNV and CDR2 is YYDKDF in the germline V gene (reference sequence). The CDR3 spans 13 residues. For the CDR3, the DNA is TGTGCCACCAGCCCGGACACTTACTACGAGCAGTACTTC. This codes for CATSPDTYYEQYF.

The chain links TRBV19 to TRBJ1-2; D is ambiguous. CDR1 and CDR2 (germline): LNHDA, SQIVND (reference sequence). CDR3 length: 14 amino acids. V was shortened by 3 bases and J by 3 bases, with 11 bases between the two germline ends. As DNA, the CDR3 is TGTGCCAGTAGTATCCCAGGACTATACTATGGCTACACCTTC. This translates into CASSIPGLYYGYTF.

The chain couples TRBV19 to TRBJ1-3; no definite D call. Trimming pared 7 bases from V and 0 bases from J, leaving 7 bases between. Germline assignment: CDR1 LNHDA and CDR2 SQIVND (reference sequence). This CDR3 is built from 13 residues. DNA for the CDR3: TGTGCCAGTACCGTCGTCTCTGGAAACACCATATATTTT. Encoded protein: CASTVVSGNTIYF.

The rearrangement uses TRBV13 and TRBJ1-4; D unresolved. CDR1 PRHDT and CDR2 FYEKMQ come from the germline V gene (reference sequence). The CDR3 is 16 residues long. Trimming removed 3 bases at V and 5 bases at J, with 16 bases between. CDR3 region: CASSFSGGAGNEKLFF. Here the CDR3 DNA reads TGTGCCAGCAGCTTTTCAGGAGGAGCCGGAAATGAAAAACTGTTTTTT.

The rearrangement uses TRBV2 and TRBJ2-7; 7 bases agree with TRBD1. Trimming took 2 bases from V and 0 from J; bases not matched to a gene: 4. Germline CDR1 SNHLY, CDR2 FYNNEI. The CDR3 loop spans 15 amino acids. The CDR3 sequence: CASSEQPGGSYEQYF. The CDR3 DNA follows: TGTGCCAGCAGTGAACAGCCAGGGGGCTCCTACGAGCAGTACTTC.